This record concerns one TCR beta chain sequence. Germline CDR1 reads SGHKS; CDR2 reads YYEKEE (reference sequence). CDR3 length equals 14 residues. Deletions cut 5 bases from V and 6 bases from J, with 15 bases between. This sample stems from a study of T cell changes during pregnancy in multiple sclerosis. Assay: immunoSEQ multiplex PCR; the TCRdb copy retains only in-frame clones and omits some. The sample lists 30,000 or so clones, more than 75% occurring once. The TCR was taken from a female donor in good health, enrolled as a control in a pregnancy study. Material: CD4+ T cells from peripheral blood mononuclear cells, obtained in the second trimester of pregnancy. The genes are TRBV5-5 and TRBJ1-5; possibly TRBD1 for D (6 bases). The CDR3 DNA sequence: TGTGCCAGCAGACCCGACAGGTACCCTCAGCCCCAGCATTTT. Protein product: CASRPDRYPQPQHF.